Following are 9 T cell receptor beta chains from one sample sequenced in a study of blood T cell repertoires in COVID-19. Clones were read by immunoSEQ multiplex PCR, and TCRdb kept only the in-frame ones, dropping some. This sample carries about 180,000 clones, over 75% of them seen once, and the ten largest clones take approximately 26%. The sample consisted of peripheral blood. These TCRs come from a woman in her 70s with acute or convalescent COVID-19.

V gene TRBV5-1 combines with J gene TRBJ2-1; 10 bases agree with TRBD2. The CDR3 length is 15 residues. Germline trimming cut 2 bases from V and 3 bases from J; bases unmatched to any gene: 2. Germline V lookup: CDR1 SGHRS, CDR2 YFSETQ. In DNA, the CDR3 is TGCGCCAGCAGCTTCGGACTAGCGGACTACAATGAGCAGTTCTTC. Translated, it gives CASSFGLADYNEQFF.

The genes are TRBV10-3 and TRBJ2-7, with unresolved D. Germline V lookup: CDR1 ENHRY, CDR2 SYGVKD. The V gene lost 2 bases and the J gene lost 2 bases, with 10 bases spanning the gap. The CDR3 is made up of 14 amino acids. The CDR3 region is CAISEVIQTYEQYF. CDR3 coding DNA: TGTGCCATCAGTGAGGTGATACAGACCTACGAGCAGTACTTC.

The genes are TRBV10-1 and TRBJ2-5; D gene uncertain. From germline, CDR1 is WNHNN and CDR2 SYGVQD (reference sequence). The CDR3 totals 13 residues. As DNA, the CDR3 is TGCGTTAACCACCCCCAGGTACAAGAGACCCAGTACTTC. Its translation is CVNHPQVQETQYF.

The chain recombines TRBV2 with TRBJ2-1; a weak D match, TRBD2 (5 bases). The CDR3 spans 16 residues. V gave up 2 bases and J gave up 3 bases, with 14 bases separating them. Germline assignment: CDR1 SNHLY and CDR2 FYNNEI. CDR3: CASSEWGDWIYNEQFF. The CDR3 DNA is TGTGCCAGCAGTGAATGGGGAGACTGGATCTACAATGAGCAGTTCTTC.

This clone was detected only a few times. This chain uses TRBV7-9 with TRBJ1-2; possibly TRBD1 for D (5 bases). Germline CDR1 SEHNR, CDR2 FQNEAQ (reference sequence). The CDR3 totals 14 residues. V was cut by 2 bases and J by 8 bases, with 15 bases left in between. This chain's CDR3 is CASSLPGGENGYTF. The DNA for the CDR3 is TGTGCCAGCAGCTTACCTGGGGGGGAGAACGGCTACACCTTC.

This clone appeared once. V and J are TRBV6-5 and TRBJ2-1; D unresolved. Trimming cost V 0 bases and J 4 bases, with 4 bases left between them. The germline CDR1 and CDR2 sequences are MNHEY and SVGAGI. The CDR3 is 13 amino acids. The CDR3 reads CASSYSRYNEQFF. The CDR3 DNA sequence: TGTGCCAGCAGTTACTCGAGATACAATGAGCAGTTCTTC.

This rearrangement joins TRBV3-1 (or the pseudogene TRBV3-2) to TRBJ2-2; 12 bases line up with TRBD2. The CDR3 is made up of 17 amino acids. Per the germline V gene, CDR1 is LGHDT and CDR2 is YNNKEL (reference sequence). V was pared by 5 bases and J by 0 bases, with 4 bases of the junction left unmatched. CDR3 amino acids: CASSFRTSGTNTGELFF. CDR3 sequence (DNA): TGTGCCAGCAGCTTTCGGACTAGCGGGACGAACACCGGGGAGCTGTTTTTT.

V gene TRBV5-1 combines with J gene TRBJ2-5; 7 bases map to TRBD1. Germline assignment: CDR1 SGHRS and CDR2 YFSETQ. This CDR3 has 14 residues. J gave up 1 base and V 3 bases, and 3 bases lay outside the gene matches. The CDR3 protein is CASSSGQTQETQYF. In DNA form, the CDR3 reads TGCGCCAGCAGCTCGGGACAGACCCAAGAGACCCAGTACTTC. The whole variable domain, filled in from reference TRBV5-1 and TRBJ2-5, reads KAGVTQTPRYLIKTRGQQVTLSCSPISGHRSVSWYQQTPGQGLQFLFEYFSETQRNKGNFPGRFSGRQFSNSRSEMNVSTLELGDSALYLCASSSGQTQETQYFGPGTRLLVL.

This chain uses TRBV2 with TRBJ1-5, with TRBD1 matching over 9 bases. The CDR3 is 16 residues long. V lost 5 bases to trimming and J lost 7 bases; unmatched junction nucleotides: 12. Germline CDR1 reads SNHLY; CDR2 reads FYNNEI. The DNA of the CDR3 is TGTGCCAGCAGTCCTACCCCGGGACAGGGTTGGCAGCCCCAGCATTTT. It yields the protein CASSPTPGQGWQPQHF. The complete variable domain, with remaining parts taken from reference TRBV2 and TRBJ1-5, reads EPEVTQTPSHQVTQMGQEVILRCVPISNHLYFYWYRQILGQKVEFLVSFYNNEISEKSEIFDDQFSVERPDGSNFTLKIRSTKLEDSAMYFCASSPTPGQGWQPQHFGDGTRLSIL.